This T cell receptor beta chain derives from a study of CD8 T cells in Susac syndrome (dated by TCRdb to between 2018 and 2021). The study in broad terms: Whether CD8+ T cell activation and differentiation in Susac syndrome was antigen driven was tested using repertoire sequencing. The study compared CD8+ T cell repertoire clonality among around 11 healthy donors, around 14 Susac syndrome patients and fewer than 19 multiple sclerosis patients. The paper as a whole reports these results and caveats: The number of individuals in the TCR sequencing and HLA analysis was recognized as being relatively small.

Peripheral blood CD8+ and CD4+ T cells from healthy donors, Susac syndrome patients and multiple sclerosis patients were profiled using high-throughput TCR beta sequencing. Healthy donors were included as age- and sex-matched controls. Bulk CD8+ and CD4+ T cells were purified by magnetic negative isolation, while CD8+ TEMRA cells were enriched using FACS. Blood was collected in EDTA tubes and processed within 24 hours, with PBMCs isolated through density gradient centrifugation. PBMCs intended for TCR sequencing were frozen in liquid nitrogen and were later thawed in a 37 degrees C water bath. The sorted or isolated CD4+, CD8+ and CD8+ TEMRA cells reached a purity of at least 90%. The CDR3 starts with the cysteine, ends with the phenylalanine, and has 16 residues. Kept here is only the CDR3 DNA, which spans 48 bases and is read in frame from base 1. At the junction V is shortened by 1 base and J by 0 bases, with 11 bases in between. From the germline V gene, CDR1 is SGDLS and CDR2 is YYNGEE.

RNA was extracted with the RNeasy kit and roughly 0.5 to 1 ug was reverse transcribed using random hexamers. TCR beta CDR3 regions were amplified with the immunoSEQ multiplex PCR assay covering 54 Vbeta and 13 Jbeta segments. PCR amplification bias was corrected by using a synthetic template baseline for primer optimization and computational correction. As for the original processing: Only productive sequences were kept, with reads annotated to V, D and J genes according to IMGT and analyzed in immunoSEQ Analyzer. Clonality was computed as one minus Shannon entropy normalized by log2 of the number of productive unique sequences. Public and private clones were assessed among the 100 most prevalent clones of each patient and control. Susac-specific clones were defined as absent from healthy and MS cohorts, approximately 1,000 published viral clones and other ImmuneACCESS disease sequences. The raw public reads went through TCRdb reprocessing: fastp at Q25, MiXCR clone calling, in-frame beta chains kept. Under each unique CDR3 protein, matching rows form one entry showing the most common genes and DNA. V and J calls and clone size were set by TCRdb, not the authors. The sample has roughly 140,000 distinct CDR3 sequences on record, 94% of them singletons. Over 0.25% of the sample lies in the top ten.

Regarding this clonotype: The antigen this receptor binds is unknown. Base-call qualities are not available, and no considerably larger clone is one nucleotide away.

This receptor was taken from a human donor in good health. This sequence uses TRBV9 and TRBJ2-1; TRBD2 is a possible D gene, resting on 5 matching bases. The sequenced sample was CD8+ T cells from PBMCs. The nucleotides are TGTGCCAGCAGCGTACGAGCGGAGAGCTCCTACAATGAGCAGTTCTTC. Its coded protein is CASSVRAESSYNEQFF.